The 17 T cell receptor beta chains in this list originate from one sample, sequenced in a study of cytomegalovirus exposure and HLA in healthy donors. Libraries were prepared by immunoSEQ multiplex PCR; TCRdb keeps only in-frame clonotypes and omits some of them. The table has under 300,000 clones, around 87% seen once; the top ten hold over 0.95%. Sample: PBMCs. All receptors derive from a woman aged 30 to 39 in good health and CMV-seropositive.

The V and J genes are TRBV5-5 and TRBJ2-1; 10 bases are a match to TRBD2. The germline gives CDR1 SGHKS, CDR2 YYEKEE (reference sequence). CDR3 length equals 15 residues. The junction had 5 bases not matched to a gene; V was cut back by 1 base and J by 7 bases. The DNA for the CDR3 is TGTGCCAGCAGCTTGCAAATGACTAGCGGGAATGAGCAGTTCTTC. Its protein product is CASSLQMTSGNEQFF.

This clone was seen a few times. This chain's CDR3 is CARRGGNTEAFF. CDR3 DNA: TGTGCCAGGCGAGGGGGTAACACTGAAGCTTTCTTT. The gene calls are TRBV19 and TRBJ1-1; tentatively, D is TRBD1 (6 bases). CDR1 and CDR2 (germline): LNHDA, SQIVND (reference sequence). The CDR3 sequence is 12 residues long. V lost 9 bases and J lost 2, with 10 bases in between.

This chain uses TRBV5-1 with TRBJ2-5; 9 bases are shared with TRBD2. The CDR3 is 15 residues long. Germline V gene data show CDR1 as SGHRS and CDR2 as YFSETQ. V trimming: 1 base; J trimming: 3 bases; junction bases outside the gene matches: 4. CDR3 sequence reads: CASSLMGGREETQYF. In DNA form, the CDR3 reads TGCGCCAGCAGCTTGATGGGCGGGAGGGAAGAGACCCAGTACTTC.

The rearrangement links TRBV10-2 to TRBJ2-7, with TRBD2 matching over 7 bases. The V gene end was trimmed by 5 bases and the J gene end by 6 bases; junction bases not matched to a gene: 10. This CDR3 region has 14 residues. Germline-derived CDR1 and CDR2 are WSHSY and SAAADI. CDR3 bases: TGCGCCAGCAGTTTTGGGGGAGGGCCGGTCGAGCAGTACTTC. It is translated as CASSFGGGPVEQYF.

V gene TRBV6-6 combines with J gene TRBJ1-2, with TRBD1 matching 9 bases. The junction had 4 bases not matched to a gene; V was cut back by 1 base and J by 4 bases. CDR3 size: 15 residues. Germline values: CDR1 MNHNY, CDR2 SVGAGI (reference sequence). In DNA, the CDR3 is TGTGCCAGCAGTTACTTCACGACAGGGGGCTATGGCTACACCTTC. Its protein product is CASSYFTTGGYGYTF.

The chain joins TRBV5-1 to TRBJ2-2; D is perhaps TRBD1 (6 bases). Germline CDR1 SGHRS, CDR2 YFSETQ. The CDR3 loop spans 17 amino acids. V was cut by 5 bases and J by 0 bases, with 17 bases left in between. The DNA of the CDR3 is TGCGCCAGCAGGTCGTCACCCGGGACATCGAACACCGGGGAGCTGTTTTTT. Translation gives CASRSSPGTSNTGELFF.

This chain links TRBV5-1 with TRBJ1-2; 11 nucleotides agree with TRBD1. Germline loops: CDR1 SGHRS, CDR2 YFSETQ. The J segment lost 7 bases and the V segment lost 0 bases, leaving 8 bases of the junction unmatched. The CDR3 runs 16 residues. CDR3 DNA: TGCGCCAGCAGCTTGGGAGCAGGGGACAGGGGGAGTGGCTACACCTTC. Translation gives CASSLGAGDRGSGYTF.

The chain combines TRBV27 with TRBJ1-5; D unclear. V shed 3 bases and J shed 0 bases, with 6 bases lying between them. CDR3 length equals 14 residues. Germline CDR1 is MNHEY and CDR2 is SMNVEV (reference sequence). The CDR3 bases are TGTGCCAGCAGTTTCAGCGTTAGCAATCAGCCCCAGCATTTT. Its protein is CASSFSVSNQPQHF.

This chain uses TRBV19 with TRBJ2-4; a weak D match, TRBD1 (6 bases). V dropped 8 bases and J dropped 6 bases, with 11 bases sitting between them. CDR3 length equals 12 residues. The V gene's germline CDR1 is LNHDA and CDR2 SQIVND (reference sequence). Here the CDR3 reads CASAQGRNIQYF. CDR3 bases: TGTGCCAGTGCTCAGGGGAGAAACATTCAGTACTTC.

This clone appeared once. The rearrangement uses TRBV5-1 and TRBJ2-1; no clear D gene. The germline CDR1 and CDR2 sequences are SGHRS and YFSETQ. The CDR3 consists of 15 residues. The V end lost 1 base, the J end lost 2 bases, and 10 bases lay between the germline ends. The CDR3 bases are TGCGCCAGCAGCTTGTTGTCGGTGGCCTACAATGAGCAGTTCTTC. Amino acid sequence: CASSLLSVAYNEQFF.

The gene calls are TRBV18 and TRBJ2-3, with TRBD2 identical over 7 bases. The CDR3 totals 14 residues. V shed 2 bases, J shed 7 bases, and the junction held 6 bases outside the gene matches. CDR1 and CDR2 from the germline V gene are KGHSH and LQKENI. CDR3 amino acids: CASSPVGGVHTQYF. The DNA of the CDR3 is TGTGCCAGCTCACCAGTGGGAGGGGTACATACGCAGTATTTT.

The chain uses TRBV5-1 and TRBJ2-1; 10 bases line up with TRBD2. The germline gives CDR1 SGHRS, CDR2 YFSETQ. The CDR3 covers 15 residues. V dropped 4 bases and J dropped 4; count of bases not matched to a gene: 5. The CDR3 region has the DNA TGCGCCAGCAGCCCGGGACTAGCGATATACAATGAGCAGTTCTTC. This sequence encodes CASSPGLAIYNEQFF.

This clone has a single count. The gene calls are TRBV5-6 and TRBJ1-2; 7 bases match TRBD1. The CDR3 runs 14 residues. V shed 0 bases, J shed 2 bases, and the junction held 1 base outside the gene matches. Germline CDR1 is SGHDT and CDR2 is YYEEEE. This chain's CDR3 is CASSLGRGNYGYTF. The DNA of the CDR3 is TGTGCCAGCAGCTTGGGCAGGGGGAACTATGGCTACACCTTC.

V usage is TRBV5-1 and J usage is TRBJ2-1; 16 bases align to TRBD2. V shed 0 bases and J 15 bases; nucleotides not matched to a gene: 27. Germline CDR1 SGHRS, CDR2 YFSETQ. The CDR3 spans 22 residues. DNA of the CDR3: TGCGCCAGCAGCTTGGAGTTAGAGATTGGGACTAGCGGGAGGGCCGTGGCGACCCTCCGGTTCTTC. Its translation is CASSLELEIGTSGRAVATLRFF.

The J gene is TRBJ2-7, the V gene TRBV10-2, with 11 bases fitting TRBD2. V lost 8 bases, J lost 0 bases, and 3 bases stayed unmatched. The CDR3 runs 14 residues. In germline, CDR1 is WSHSY, CDR2 SAAADI. In nucleotides, the CDR3 is TGCGCCAGCCGCCTAGCGGGAGGCTCCTACGAGCAGTACTTC. Amino acids: CASRLAGGSYEQYF.

The chain employs TRBV19 and TRBJ1-1; 7 bases agree with TRBD1. Trimming removed 5 bases from V and 1 base from J; junction bases left unmatched: 4. The germline V gene encodes CDR1 LNHDA and CDR2 SQIVND (reference sequence). This CDR3 spans 14 amino acids. CDR3 sequence: CASSLQGTNTEAFF. For the CDR3, the DNA is TGTGCCAGTAGTCTACAGGGGACGAACACTGAAGCTTTCTTT.

The chain has TRBV29-1 and TRBJ2-7; D may be TRBD2 (6 bases). Germline loops: CDR1 SQVTM, CDR2 ANQGSEA. Trimming shortened V by 6 bases and J by 3 bases, and 15 bases separated the two germline ends. The CDR3 has 13 amino acids. The CDR3 DNA follows: TGCAGCGTCGCGGGACGGCTACGCTACGAGCAGTACTTC. Amino acids: CSVAGRLRYEQYF.